The following is a T cell receptor beta chain sequence with its context. Method: immunoSEQ multiplex PCR; TCRdb's copy keeps in-frame clones and lacks some. The data contain around 300,000 clones, 65% to 85% of them seen just once; the ten biggest clones take up 2.5% to 3%. These data come from a study of blood T cell repertoires in COVID-19. Looked up from germline, CDR1 is SGHTS and CDR2 is YDEGEE. The J segment lost 3 bases and the V segment lost 1 base, leaving 6 bases of the junction unmatched. This CDR3 region has 17 residues. This chain uses TRBV5-8 with TRBJ2-6; the match to TRBD1 covers 8 bases. Sequencing input: peripheral blood. The source of this sequence is a man aged 25 to 45 with active or convalescent COVID-19. CDR3 sequence (DNA): TGTGCCAGCAGCTTGTCCAGGGGGCACGGTGGGGCCAACGTCCTGACTTTC. It yields the protein CASSLSRGHGGANVLTF.